The 11 T cell receptor beta chains below all came from one sample that was sequenced in a study of blood T cell repertoires in COVID-19. The data were produced by immunoSEQ multiplex PCR, yet TCRdb's version contains in-frame clones alone and is incomplete. The sample includes approximately 230,000 clones, nearly 90% of them seen just once. What was sequenced was peripheral blood. The receptors derive from a man aged 18 to 30 with active or convalescent COVID-19.

The V and J genes are TRBV14 and TRBJ1-6; TRBD1 matches at 11 bases. Germline V gene lookup returns CDR1 SGHDN and CDR2 FVKESK. This CDR3 has 16 residues. Trimming removed 1 base from V and 9 bases from J; junction bases left unmatched: 5. The CDR3 DNA sequence: TGTGCCAGCAGCCAAGTTGGGACAGGGGGAACTTCACCCCTCCACTTT. Protein sequence: CASSQVGTGGTSPLHF.

The sample holds a few counts of this clone. The chain recombines TRBV9 with TRBJ1-4, with 8 bases that match TRBD1. This CDR3 spans 14 amino acids. The germline V gene encodes CDR1 SGDLS and CDR2 YYNGEE. The trim removed 2 bases at V and 8 bases at J, leaving 5 bases unmatched. The CDR3 sequence: CASSVGTGGEKLFF. CDR3 nucleotides: TGTGCCAGCAGCGTCGGGACAGGAGGGGAAAAACTGTTTTTT.

This clone was seen only once. The CDR3 nucleotides are TGTGCCAGTAGTAGGGAAAAGGGGGCAACTAATGAAAAACTGTTTTTT. Protein sequence: CASSREKGATNEKLFF. The chain uses TRBV19 and TRBJ1-4, with D maybe TRBD1 (6 bases). Germline V gene sequence: CDR1 LNHDA, CDR2 SQIVND (reference sequence). Trimming removed 4 bases from V and 0 bases from J, with 12 bases in between. CDR3 length: 16 residues.

The V call is TRBV18, the J call TRBJ1-1; 7 nucleotides match TRBD1. This CDR3 is 15 amino acids long. Unmatched junction bases numbered 7, after V lost 3 bases and J lost 3 bases. Germline CDR1 and CDR2: KGHSH and LQKENI. The CDR3 protein is CASSPLGQSYTEAFF. In DNA form, the CDR3 reads TGTGCCAGCTCACCGCTGGGACAGTCTTACACTGAAGCTTTCTTT. Based on the CDR3 plus reference TRBV18 and TRBJ1-1, the full variable domain is NAGVMQNPRHLVRRRGQEARLRCSPMKGHSHVYWYRQLPEEGLKFMVYLQKENIIDESGMPKERFSAEFPKEGPSILRIQQVVRGDSAAYFCASSPLGQSYTEAFFGQGTRLTVV.

V gene TRBV19 combines with J gene TRBJ2-7; perhaps TRBD1 as D (6 bases). V was clipped by 1 base and J by 2 bases, with 12 bases between them. Germline-derived CDR1 and CDR2 are LNHDA and SQIVND (reference sequence). The CDR3 has 15 amino acids. CDR3 protein: CASSIARGPAYEQYF. The CDR3 coding sequence is TGTGCCAGTAGTATAGCCAGGGGCCCCGCCTACGAGCAGTACTTC.

V gene TRBV5-1 combines with J gene TRBJ2-1; maybe TRBD2 (6 bases). Germline CDR1 and CDR2: SGHRS and YFSETQ. The V and J ends lost 0 bases and 8 bases respectively, with 18 bases between them. The CDR3 is made up of 16 amino acids. In DNA, the CDR3 is TGCGCCAGCAGCTTGGAAGGGTTTGGAGGGAACGATGAGCAGTTCTTC. It codes for CASSLEGFGGNDEQFF. The entire variable domain, with the rest obtained from reference TRBV5-1 and TRBJ2-1, is as follows: KAGVTQTPRYLIKTRGQQVTLSCSPISGHRSVSWYQQTPGQGLQFLFEYFSETQRNKGNFPGRFSGRQFSNSRSEMNVSTLELGDSALYLCASSLEGFGGNDEQFFGPGTRLTVL.

A single count supports this clone. This sequence joins TRBV5-1 and TRBJ2-7; D possibly corresponds to TRBD1 (5 bases). With 2 bases removed from V and 0 bases from J, the gap between germline ends came to 15 bases. The CDR3 is 16 residues long. CDR1 is SGHRS and CDR2 is YFSETQ in the germline V gene. The CDR3 DNA sequence: TGCGCCAGCAGCTTTGGAGTTGACAGTAACTCCTACGAGCAGTACTTC. Protein sequence: CASSFGVDSNSYEQYF.

The chain combines TRBV5-1 with TRBJ1-5; D is unclear. The germline V gene encodes CDR1 SGHRS and CDR2 YFSETQ. The CDR3 has 13 amino acids. With 1 base removed from V and 11 bases from J, the gap between germline ends came to 13 bases. The CDR3 DNA follows: TGCGCCAGCAGCTTGTCATATGGAGCGGCCCAGCATTTT. Encoded protein: CASSLSYGAAQHF.

The chain combines TRBV6-2 or TRBV6-3 with TRBJ2-2, with 7 bases fitting TRBD1. This CDR3 spans 15 amino acids. V was clipped by 4 bases and J by 3 bases; unmatched bases: 5. Germline V lookup: CDR1 MNHEY, CDR2 SVGEGT. CDR3 nucleotide sequence: TGTGCCAGCAGTTTACGGGACAGAGACACCGGGGAGCTGTTTTTT. It codes for CASSLRDRDTGELFF.

The chain uses TRBV18 and TRBJ1-5; tentatively, D is TRBD1 (5 bases). Germline V CDR1 and CDR2: KGHSH, LQKENI. Trimming left V 3 bases short and J 7 bases short, with 16 bases between. The CDR3 has 15 amino acids. DNA of the CDR3: TGTGCCAGCTCACCGTTAGGGGAAGTCGACCAGCCCCAGCATTTT. Protein sequence: CASSPLGEVDQPQHF.

This rearrangement joins TRBV24-1 to TRBJ2-2; TRBD1 agrees at 8 bases. Trimming removed 4 bases from V and 2 bases from J; junction bases left unmatched: 5. CDR3 length equals 16 residues. Looked up from germline, CDR1 is KGHDR and CDR2 is SFDVKD. DNA for the CDR3: TGTGCCACCAGTGACTCCGGGACAGGCAACACCGGGGAGCTGTTTTTT. Translated: CATSDSGTGNTGELFF.